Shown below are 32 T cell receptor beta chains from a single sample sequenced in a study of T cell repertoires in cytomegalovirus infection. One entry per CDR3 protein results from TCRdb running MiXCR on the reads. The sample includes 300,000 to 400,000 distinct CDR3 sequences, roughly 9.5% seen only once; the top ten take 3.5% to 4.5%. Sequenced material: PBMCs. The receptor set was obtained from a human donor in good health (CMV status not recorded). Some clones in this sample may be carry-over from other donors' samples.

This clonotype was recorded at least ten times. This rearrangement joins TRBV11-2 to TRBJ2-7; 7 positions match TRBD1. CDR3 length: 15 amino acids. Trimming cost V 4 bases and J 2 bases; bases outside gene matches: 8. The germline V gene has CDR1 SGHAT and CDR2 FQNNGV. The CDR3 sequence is CASSSRSRGTYEQYF. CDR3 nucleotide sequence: TGTGCCAGCAGCTCACGAAGCAGGGGGACCTACGAGCAGTACTTC.

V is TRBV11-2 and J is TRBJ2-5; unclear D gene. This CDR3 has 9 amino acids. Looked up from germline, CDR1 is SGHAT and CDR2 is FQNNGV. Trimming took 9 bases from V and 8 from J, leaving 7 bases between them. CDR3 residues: CARTITQYF. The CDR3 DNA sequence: TGTGCCAGGACAATAACCCAGTACTTC. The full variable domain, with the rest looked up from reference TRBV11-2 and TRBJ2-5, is EAGVAQSPRYKIIEKRQSVAFWCNPISGHATLYWYQQILGQGPKLLIQFQNNGVVDDSQLPKDRFSAERLKGVDSTLKIQPAKLEDSAVYLCARTITQYFGPGTRLLVL.

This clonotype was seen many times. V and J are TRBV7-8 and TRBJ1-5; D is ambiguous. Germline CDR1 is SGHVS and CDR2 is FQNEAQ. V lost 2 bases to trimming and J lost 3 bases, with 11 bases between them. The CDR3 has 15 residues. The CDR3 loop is CASSLLLQDNQPQHF. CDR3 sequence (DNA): TGTGCCAGCAGCTTACTTCTTCAGGACAATCAGCCCCAGCATTTT. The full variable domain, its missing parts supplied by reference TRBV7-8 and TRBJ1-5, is GAGVSQSPRYKVAKRGQDVALRCDPISGHVSLFWYQQALGQGPEFLTYFQNEAQLDKSGLPSDRFFAERPEGSVSTLKIQRTQQEDSAVYLCASSLLLQDNQPQHFGDGTRLSIL.

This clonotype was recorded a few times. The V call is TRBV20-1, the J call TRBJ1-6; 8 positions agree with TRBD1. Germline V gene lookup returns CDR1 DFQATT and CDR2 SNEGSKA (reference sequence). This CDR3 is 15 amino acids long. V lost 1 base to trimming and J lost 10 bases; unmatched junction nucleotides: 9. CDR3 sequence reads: CSARVARGRGSPLHF. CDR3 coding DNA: TGCAGTGCTAGAGTCGCCAGGGGGCGCGGGTCACCCCTCCACTTT.

As DNA, the CDR3 is TGTGCCAGCAGCTTACAGTTGAACACTGAAGCTTTCTTT. Its translation is CASSLQLNTEAFF. J is TRBJ1-1 and V is TRBV7-2; D call uncertain. Germline CDR1 SGHTA, CDR2 FQGNSA. This CDR3 region has 13 residues. V was shortened by 2 bases and J by 0 bases, with 4 bases between the two germline ends.

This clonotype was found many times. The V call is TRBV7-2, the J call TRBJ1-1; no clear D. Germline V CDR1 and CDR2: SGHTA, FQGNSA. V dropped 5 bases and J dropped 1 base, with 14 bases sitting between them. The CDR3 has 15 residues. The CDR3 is CASSPEVHPNTEAFF. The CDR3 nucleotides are TGTGCCAGCAGCCCAGAAGTACACCCGAACACTGAAGCTTTCTTT. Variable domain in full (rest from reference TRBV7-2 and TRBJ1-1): GAGVSQSPSNKVTEKGKDVELRCDPISGHTALYWYRQSLGQGLEFLIYFQGNSAPDKSGLPSDRFSAERTGGSVSTLTIQRTQQEDSAVYLCASSPEVHPNTEAFFGQGTRLTVV.

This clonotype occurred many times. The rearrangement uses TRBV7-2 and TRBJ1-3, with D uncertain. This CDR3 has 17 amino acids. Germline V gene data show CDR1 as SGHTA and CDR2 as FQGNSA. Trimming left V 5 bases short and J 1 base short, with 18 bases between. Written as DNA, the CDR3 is TGTGCCAGCAGCCCATCAACCCTTCTCATATCTGGAAACACCATATATTTT. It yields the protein CASSPSTLLISGNTIYF.

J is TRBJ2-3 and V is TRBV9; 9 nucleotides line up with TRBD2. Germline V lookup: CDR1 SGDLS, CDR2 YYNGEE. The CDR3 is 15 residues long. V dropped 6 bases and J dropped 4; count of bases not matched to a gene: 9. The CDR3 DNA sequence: TGTGCCAGCACCAGTAGCGGGAGAGGAGCAGATACGCAGTATTTT. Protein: CASTSSGRGADTQYF. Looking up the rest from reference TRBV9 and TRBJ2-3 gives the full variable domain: DSGVTQTPKHLITATGQRVTLRCSPRSGDLSVYWYQQSLDQGLQFLIQYYNGEERAKGNILERFSAQQFPDLHSELNLSSLELGDSALYFCASTSSGRGADTQYFGPGTRLTVL.

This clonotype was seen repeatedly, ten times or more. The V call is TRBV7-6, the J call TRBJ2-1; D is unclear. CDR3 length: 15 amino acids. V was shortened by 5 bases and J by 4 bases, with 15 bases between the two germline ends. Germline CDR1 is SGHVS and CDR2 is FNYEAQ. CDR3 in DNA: TGTGCCAGCAGCCTTCGGACGGAAACTTACAATGAGCAGTTCTTC. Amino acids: CASSLRTETYNEQFF.

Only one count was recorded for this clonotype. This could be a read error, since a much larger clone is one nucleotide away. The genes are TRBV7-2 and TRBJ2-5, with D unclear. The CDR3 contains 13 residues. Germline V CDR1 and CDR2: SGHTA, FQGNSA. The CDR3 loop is CATSLGGRMTQYF. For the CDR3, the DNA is TGTGCCACCAGCTTAGGTGGGCGGATGACCCAGTACTTC.

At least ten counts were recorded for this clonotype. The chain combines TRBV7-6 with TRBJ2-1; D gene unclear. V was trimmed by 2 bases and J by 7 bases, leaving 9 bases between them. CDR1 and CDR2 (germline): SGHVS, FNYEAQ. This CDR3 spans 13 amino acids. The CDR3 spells CASSLRVGNEQFF. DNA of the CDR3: TGTGCCAGCAGCTTAAGGGTGGGTAATGAGCAGTTCTTC.

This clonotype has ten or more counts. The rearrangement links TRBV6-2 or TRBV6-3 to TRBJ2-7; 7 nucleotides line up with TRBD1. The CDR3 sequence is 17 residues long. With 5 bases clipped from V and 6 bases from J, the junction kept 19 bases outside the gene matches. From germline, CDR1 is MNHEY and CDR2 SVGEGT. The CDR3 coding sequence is TGTGCCAGCAGTCCTTTCCCGCCCGCTACGACAGGGACCGAGCAGTACTTC. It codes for CASSPFPPATTGTEQYF.

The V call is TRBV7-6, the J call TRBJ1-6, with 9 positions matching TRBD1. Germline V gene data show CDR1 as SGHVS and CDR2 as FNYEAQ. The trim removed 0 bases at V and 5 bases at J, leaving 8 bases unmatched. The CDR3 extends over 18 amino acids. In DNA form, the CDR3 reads TGTGCCAGCAGCTTAGCGCGAAATTGGGACAGGGATAATTCACCCCTCCACTTT. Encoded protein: CASSLARNWDRDNSPLHF.

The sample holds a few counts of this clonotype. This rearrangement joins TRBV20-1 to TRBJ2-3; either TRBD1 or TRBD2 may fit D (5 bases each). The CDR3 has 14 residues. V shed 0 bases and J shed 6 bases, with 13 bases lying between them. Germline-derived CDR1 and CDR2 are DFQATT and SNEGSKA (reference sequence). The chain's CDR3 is CSAREGRPRDTQYF. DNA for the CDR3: TGCAGTGCTAGAGAGGGACGGCCCAGGGATACGCAGTATTTT.

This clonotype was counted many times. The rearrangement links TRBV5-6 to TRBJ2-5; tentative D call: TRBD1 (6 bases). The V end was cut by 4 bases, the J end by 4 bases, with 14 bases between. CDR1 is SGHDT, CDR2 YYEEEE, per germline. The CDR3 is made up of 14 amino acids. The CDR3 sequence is CASSHLGGRETQYF. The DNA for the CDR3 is TGTGCCAGCAGCCACCTAGGGGGACGAGAGACCCAGTACTTC.

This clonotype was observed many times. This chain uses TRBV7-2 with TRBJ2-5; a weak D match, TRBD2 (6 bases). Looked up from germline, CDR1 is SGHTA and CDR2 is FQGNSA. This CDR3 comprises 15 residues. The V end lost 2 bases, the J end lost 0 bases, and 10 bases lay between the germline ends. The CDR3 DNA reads TGTGCCAGCAGCTTAAGTCGGGGGAACCAAGAGACCCAGTACTTC. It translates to CASSLSRGNQETQYF.

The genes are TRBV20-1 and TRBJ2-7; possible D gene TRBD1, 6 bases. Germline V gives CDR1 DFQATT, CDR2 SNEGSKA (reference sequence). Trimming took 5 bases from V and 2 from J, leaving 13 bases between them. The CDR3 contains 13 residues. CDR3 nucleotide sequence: TGCAGTGCTGAAGACAGGTCAACCTACGAGCAGTACTTC. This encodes CSAEDRSTYEQYF.

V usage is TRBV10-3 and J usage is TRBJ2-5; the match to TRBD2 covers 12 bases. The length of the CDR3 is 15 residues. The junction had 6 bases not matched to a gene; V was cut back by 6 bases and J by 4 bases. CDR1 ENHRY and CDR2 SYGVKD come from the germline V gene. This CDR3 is CAISPSGRAVETQYF. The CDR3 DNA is TGTGCCATCAGCCCTAGCGGGAGGGCGGTAGAGACCCAGTACTTC.

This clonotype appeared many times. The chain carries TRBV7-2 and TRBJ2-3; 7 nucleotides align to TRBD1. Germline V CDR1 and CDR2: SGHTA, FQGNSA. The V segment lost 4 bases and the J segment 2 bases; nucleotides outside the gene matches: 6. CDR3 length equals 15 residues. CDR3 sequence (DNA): TGTGCCAGCAGCTCAGGGGGTCCTACCACAGATACGCAGTATTTT. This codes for CASSSGGPTTDTQYF.

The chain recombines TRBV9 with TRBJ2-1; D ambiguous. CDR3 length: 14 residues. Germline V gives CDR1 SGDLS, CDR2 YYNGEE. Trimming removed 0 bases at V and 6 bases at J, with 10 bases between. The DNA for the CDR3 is TGTGCCAGCAGCGTAGGTACTCGCCTCAATGAGCAGTTCTTC. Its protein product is CASSVGTRLNEQFF.

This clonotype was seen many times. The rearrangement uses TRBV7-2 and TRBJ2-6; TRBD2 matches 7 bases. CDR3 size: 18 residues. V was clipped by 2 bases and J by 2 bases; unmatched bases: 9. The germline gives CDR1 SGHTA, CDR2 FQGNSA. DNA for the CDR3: TGTGCCAGCAGCTTAAGAGAGGGGAGGGACGCTGGGGCCAACGTCCTGACTTTC. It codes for CASSLREGRDAGANVLTF.

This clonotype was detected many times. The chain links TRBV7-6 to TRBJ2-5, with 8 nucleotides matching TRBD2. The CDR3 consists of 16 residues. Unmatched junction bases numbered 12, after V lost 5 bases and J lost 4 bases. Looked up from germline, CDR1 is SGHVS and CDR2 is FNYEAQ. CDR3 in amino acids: CASSPLSGRVGETQYF. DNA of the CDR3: TGTGCCAGCAGCCCCTTATCCGGGAGGGTAGGAGAGACCCAGTACTTC.

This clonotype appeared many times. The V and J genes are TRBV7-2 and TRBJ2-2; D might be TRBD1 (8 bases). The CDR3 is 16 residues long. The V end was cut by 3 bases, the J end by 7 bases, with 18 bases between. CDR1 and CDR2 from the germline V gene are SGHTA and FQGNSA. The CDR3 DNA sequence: TGTGCCAGCAGCTTTCGGACAGGGAGGGGGGTCGGGGAGCTGTTTTTT. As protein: CASSFRTGRGVGELFF.

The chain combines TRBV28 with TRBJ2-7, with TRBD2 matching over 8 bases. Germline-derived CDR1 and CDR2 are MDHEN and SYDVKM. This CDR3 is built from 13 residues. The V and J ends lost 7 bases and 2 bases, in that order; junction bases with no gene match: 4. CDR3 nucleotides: TGTGCCAGCACCAAGGGACTAGCCTACGAGCAGTACTTC. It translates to CASTKGLAYEQYF.

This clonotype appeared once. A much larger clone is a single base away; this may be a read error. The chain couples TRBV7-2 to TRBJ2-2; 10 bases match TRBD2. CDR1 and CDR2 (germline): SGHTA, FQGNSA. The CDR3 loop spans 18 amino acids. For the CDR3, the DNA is TGTGCCAACAGCTTGACTTCCGGGACTAGCGCGAACACCGGGGAGCTGTTTTTT. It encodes CANSLTSGTSANTGELFF.

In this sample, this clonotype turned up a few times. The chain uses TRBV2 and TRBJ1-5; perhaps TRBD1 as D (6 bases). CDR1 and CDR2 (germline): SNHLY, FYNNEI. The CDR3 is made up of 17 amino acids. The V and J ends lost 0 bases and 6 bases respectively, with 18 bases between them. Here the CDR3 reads CASSEALTGRGRQPQHF. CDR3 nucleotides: TGTGCCAGCAGTGAAGCGCTTACAGGGAGGGGCCGTCAGCCCCAGCATTTT.

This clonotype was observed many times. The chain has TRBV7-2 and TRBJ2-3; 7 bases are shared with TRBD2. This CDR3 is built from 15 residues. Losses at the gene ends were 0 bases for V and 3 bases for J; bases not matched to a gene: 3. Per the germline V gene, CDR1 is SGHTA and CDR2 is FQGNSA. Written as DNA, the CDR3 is TGTGCCAGCAGCTTAGCGGGGGGGTCGACAGATACGCAGTATTTT. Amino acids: CASSLAGGSTDTQYF.

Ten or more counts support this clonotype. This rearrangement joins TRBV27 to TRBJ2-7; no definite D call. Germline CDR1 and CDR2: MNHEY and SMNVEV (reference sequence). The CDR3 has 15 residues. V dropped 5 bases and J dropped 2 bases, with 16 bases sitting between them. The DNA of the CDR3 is TGTGCCAGCAGTCCGCTTGGCCCTATCACCTACGAGCAGTACTTC. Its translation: CASSPLGPITYEQYF.

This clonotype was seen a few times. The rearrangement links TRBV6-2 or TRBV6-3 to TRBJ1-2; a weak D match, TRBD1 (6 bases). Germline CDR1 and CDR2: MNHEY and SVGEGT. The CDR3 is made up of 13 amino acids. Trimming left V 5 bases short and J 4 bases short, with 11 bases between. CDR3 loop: CASSETGVYGYTF. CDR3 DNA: TGTGCCAGCAGTGAGACAGGTGTCTATGGCTACACCTTC.

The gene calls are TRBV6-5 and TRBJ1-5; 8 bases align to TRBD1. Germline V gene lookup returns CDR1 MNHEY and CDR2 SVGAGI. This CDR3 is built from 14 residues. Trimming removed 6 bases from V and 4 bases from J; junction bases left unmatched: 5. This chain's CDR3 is CASRPDRGNQPQHF. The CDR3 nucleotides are TGTGCCAGCAGACCAGACAGGGGAAATCAGCCCCAGCATTTT.

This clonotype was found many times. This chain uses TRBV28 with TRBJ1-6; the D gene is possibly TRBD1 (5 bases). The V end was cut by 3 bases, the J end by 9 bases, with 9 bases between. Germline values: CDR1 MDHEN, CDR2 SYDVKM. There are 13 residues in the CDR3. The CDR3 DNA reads TGTGCCAGCAGTTTGACAGTTGGTTCACCCCTCCACTTT. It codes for CASSLTVGSPLHF.

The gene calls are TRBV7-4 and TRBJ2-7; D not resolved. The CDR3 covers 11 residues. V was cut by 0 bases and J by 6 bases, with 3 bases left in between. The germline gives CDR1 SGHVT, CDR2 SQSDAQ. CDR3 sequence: CASSLAIEQYF. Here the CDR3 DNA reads TGTGCCAGCAGCTTAGCTATCGAGCAGTACTTC.